The T cell receptor (beta chain) described here comes from a study of beta chain features in type 1 diabetes (dated by TCRdb to 2017 to 2018). With regard to the full study: Patients and healthy donors did not differ in mean age, gender distribution, total cell number or subset yield. The study compared TCRB repertoires of sorted circulating CD4+ T cell subsets between recently diagnosed type 1 diabetes patients and matched healthy donors. Regulatory and stem cell-like memory subsets were isolated from only 8 patients and roughly eight healthy donors, whereas naive and central memory subsets came from all 28 donors. A total of 85 million to 140 million sorted cells were examined across all samples, and a strong correlation was observed between cell number per subset and RNA yield. What the research found in general, with its limitations: Naive, central memory and regulatory TCRB repertoires appeared to be more similar among patients than among healthy donors. Because cDNA was sequenced instead of genomic DNA, activated cells with high expression could be over-represented, although the groups did not differ in activation or CD3 levels. A moderate but significant shortening of TCRB CDR3 length was observed in type 1 diabetes patients in all four CD4+ subsets. Fewer insertions and more nucleotide deletions at VDJ recombination sites were observed in patients with type 1 diabetes, implying thymic rearrangement abnormalities. Because small numbers of individuals were included in the HLA sub-analyses, any influence of HLA type on TCRB rearrangement was left unresolved. PCR might favor shorter templates, but patient and control samples were amplified and corrected together, so any skew would affect both groups equally.

Each donor gave one peripheral blood draw, averaging roughly 100 mL, which was collected into heparinised tubes. Naive, central memory, regulatory and stem cell-like memory CD4+ T cells were sorted on a BD FACSAria II using a panel including CD45RO, CCR7, CD25, CD127, CD95 and CD27. Every sorted population had a purity above 98%. PBMCs were isolated immediately by Lymphoprep density gradient centrifugation and stained directly without culture. To minimize batch effects, samples were stained and sorted in pairs, one healthy donor with one patient per experiment. With regard to this clone: What this receptor recognizes is not known. Per-nucleotide qualities are absent, and no much larger clonotype sits a single base away.

All of the isolated RNA was reverse transcribed with the High Capacity cDNA Reverse Transcription Kit, so expressed TCRB transcripts were sequenced. Deep immunoSEQ sequencing was applied to naive, central memory and regulatory T cell samples, giving an average of around 3.4 million total reads per sample. Sorted cells were lysed in RLT buffer, and RNA was extracted using DNase-treated RNeasy Micro or Mini kits according to cell number. To prevent cross-contamination, each cell subset was processed individually, whereas patient and healthy donor samples were processed jointly. The immunoSEQ multiplex PCR was used to amplify TCRB sequences from cDNA, generating 87-bp fragments that spanned the CDR3 region. The amplicons were sequenced using the Illumina HiSeq platform. From the authors' description of their analysis: PCR bias was computationally corrected using synthetic template baselines, reads within Hamming distance 2 were collapsed, and singletons that could not be merged were discarded. Reads were aligned against IMGT so that V, D and J genes, CDR3 length and insertions or deletions at six rearrangement sites could be assigned. Within each subset, clonotype counts were normalized to the number of sorted cells before true diversity and Gini coefficients were calculated with the tcR R package. The overlap coefficient, calculated on TCRB nucleotide sequences, was used to quantify repertoire sharing. Out-of-frame TCRB sequences from naive cells were analyzed as a proxy for the pre-selection repertoire. TCRdb re-hosts the immuneACCESS table, in-frame sequences only. Its copies lack some clones; in the studies checked, an unresolved V gene accounts for under half of them, and the cause for the rest is not known. V, J and clone size were drawn from that table, and D and trimming were deduced from the DNA. For this sample the table gives fewer than 900,000 clones, of which roughly 15% were detected only once. The top ten clones comprise about 0.02% of the sample.

The trim is 4 bases for V and 1 base for J, with a gap of 8 bases between the germline ends. CDR1 and CDR2 were assigned from the germline V gene as SQVTM and ANQGSEA. Measured from the cysteine to the phenylalanine, the CDR3 is 14 residues long. The DNA shown is the 42-base CDR3, in frame from base 1. The sequence was obtained from a woman younger than 30 in good health. Source material: naive CD4+ T cells from blood. Per the publication, the cell subset or site label means: true naive CD4+ T cells. The chain is assembled from TRBV29-1 and TRBJ2-6, with the identity of the D gene unclear. The CDR3 corresponds to CSVGSPSGANVLTF. The nucleotide sequence reads as follows: TGCAGCGTTGGGTCACCATCTGGGGCCAACGTCCTGACTTTC.